The source of this TCR beta chain is a study of OX40 agonist ivuxolimab in advanced cancers. About the study: Cancers in dose escalation were hepatocellular, melanoma, renal cell and head and neck.

As regards this clone: The target antigen is unknown.

The method was immunoSEQ multiplex PCR; TCRdb's version includes in-frame clones alone and lacks a portion of them. The sample carries more than 65,000 clones, about 88% recorded once. Germline CDR1 reads SGHNT; CDR2 reads YYREEE (reference sequence). The CDR3 is 14 amino acids. V lost 2 bases to trimming and J lost 4 bases, with 12 bases between them. Systemic immunosuppression or autoimmune disease history was grounds to exclude patients. Findings and limits, study-wide: Doses of 0.1 to 3.0 mg/kg were accompanied by clonal expansion of CD4+ and CD8+ blood T cells by week 6.

The origin of this receptor is an adult with an advanced solid tumor such as melanoma, head and neck, liver or kidney cancer. The genes are TRBV5-4 and TRBJ1-2; weak D call: TRBD1 (5 bases). The sample in question was CD4+ or CD8+ T cells sorted from blood, obtained in a trial of the OX40 agonist ivuxolimab. CDR3 loop: CASSFQGQGYGYTF. The CDR3 bases are TGTGCCAGCAGCTTTCAAGGGCAGGGCTATGGCTACACCTTC.